This TCR beta chain was obtained from a study of blood T cell repertoires in COVID-19. Background on the study: The United States, Italy and Spain were the sources of the acute and convalescent COVID-19 samples. The analysed material was cDNA or gDNA that came from T cells, B-cell-depleted T cells, or PBMCs.

The CDR3 contains 16 residues. V lost 5 bases, J lost 3 bases, and 7 bases stayed unmatched. CDR1 is SGHVS and CDR2 is FNYEAQ in the germline V gene. Original analysis: Amplification from reference gene primers served as the basis for estimated nucleated cell counts. Method: immunoSEQ multiplex PCR; TCRdb's copy keeps in-frame clones and lacks some. The V and J calls and clone size were taken over from that table, and D and trimming were inferred from the DNA. The data show 85,000 to 90,000 clones, roughly 82% seen once. The sequenced sample consisted of peripheral blood. The sequence was collected from a woman of 80 years or more with acute or convalescent COVID-19. The chain has TRBV7-6 and TRBJ1-1; 12 bases map to TRBD1. The chain's CDR3 is CASSPGTGGADTEAFF. CDR3 DNA: TGTGCCAGCAGCCCCGGGACAGGGGGCGCGGACACTGAAGCTTTCTTT.